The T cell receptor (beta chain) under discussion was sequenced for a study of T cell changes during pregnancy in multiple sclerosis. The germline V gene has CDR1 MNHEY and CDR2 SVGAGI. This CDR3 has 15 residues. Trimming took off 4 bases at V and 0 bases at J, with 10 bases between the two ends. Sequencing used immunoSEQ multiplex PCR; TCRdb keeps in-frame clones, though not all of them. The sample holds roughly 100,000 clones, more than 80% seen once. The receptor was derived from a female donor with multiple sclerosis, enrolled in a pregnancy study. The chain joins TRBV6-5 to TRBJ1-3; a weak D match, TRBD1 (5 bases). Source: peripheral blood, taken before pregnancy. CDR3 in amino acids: CASSLYRNSGNTIYF. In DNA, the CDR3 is TGTGCCAGCAGTTTGTACAGGAACTCTGGAAACACCATATATTTT.